Shown below are 25 T cell receptor beta chains from a single sample sequenced in a study of breast tumors, draining lymph nodes, adjacent tissues listed by TCRdb under 2016. The axillary draining lymph nodes of breast cancer patients were the source of the lymph node samples. Library prep was done by multiplex PCR. The reads were generated on an Illumina HiSeq 2000. TCRdb passed the public sequencing reads through fastp at Q25 and MiXCR, retaining productive beta sequences. When rows share a CDR3 protein, they turn into one entry using the most common DNA and genes. The sample records more than 85,000 distinct CDR3 sequences, less than 25% of which are singletons. The top ten clonotypes cover roughly 1.2% of the sample. Sequencing was done on a sample of axillary lymph node tissue. These receptors came from a female donor with breast cancer. Some clones in this sample may be carry-over from other donors' samples.

In its sample, this clonotype was seen many times. The chain combines TRBV7-9 with TRBJ2-3, with D uncertain. This CDR3 contains 15 residues. CDR1 is SEHNR, CDR2 FQNEAQ, per germline (reference sequence). V dropped 5 bases and J dropped 3 bases, with 15 bases sitting between them. The CDR3 reads CASSTPAVRTDTQYF. Here the CDR3 DNA reads TGTGCCAGCAGCACCCCGGCCGTTAGGACAGATACGCAGTATTTT. The full variable domain, rest sourced from reference TRBV7-9 and TRBJ2-3, is DTGVSQNPRHKITKRGQNVTFRCDPISEHNRLYWYRQTLGQGPEFLTYFQNEAQLEKSRLLSDRFSAERPKGSFSTLEIQRTEQGDSAMYLCASSTPAVRTDTQYFGPGTRLTVL.

This clonotype was observed at least ten times. The CDR3 sequence: CASSRGQGRGETQYF. CDR3 coding DNA: TGTGCCAGCAGCCGAGGGCAGGGAAGAGGTGAGACCCAGTACTTC. The chain carries TRBV5-8 and TRBJ2-5; possibly TRBD1 or TRBD2 for D (5 bases each). Per germline, CDR1 SGHTS and CDR2 YDEGEE. The CDR3 loop spans 15 amino acids. The ends were cut back, 4 bases at V and 5 bases at J, with 18 bases in the middle.

At least ten counts were recorded for this clonotype. This sequence joins TRBV6-1 and TRBJ1-4; D is unresolved. In germline, CDR1 is MNHNS, CDR2 SASEGT. V was shortened by 5 bases and J by 10 bases, with 17 bases between the two germline ends. This CDR3 comprises 14 residues. CDR3 sequence: CASSSDTGSVKLFF. The CDR3 nucleotides read TGTGCCAGCAGTTCCGACACGGGAAGTGTAAAACTGTTTTTT.

This clonotype appeared many times. The V gene is TRBV20-1, the J gene TRBJ1-5; the D gene is possibly TRBD1 (6 bases). Trimming shortened V by 0 bases and J by 5 bases, and 14 bases separated the two germline ends. The V gene's germline CDR1 is DFQATT and CDR2 SNEGSKA (reference sequence). The CDR3 is made up of 15 amino acids. CDR3 in DNA: TGCAGTGCTAGAGAGGGGGGCCGCCTTTATCAGCCCCAGCATTTT. This encodes CSAREGGRLYQPQHF.

The rearrangement uses TRBV29-1 and TRBJ2-6, with D perhaps matching TRBD1 (5 bases). CDR1 and CDR2 (germline): SQVTM, ANQGSEA. The CDR3 is 16 amino acids. V lost 5 bases, J lost 0 bases, and 14 bases lay in between. The CDR3, as DNA: TGCAGCGTTACCGACAGTGGTACCTCTGGGGCCAACGTCCTGACTTTC. Its protein is CSVTDSGTSGANVLTF. Together with reference TRBV29-1 and TRBJ2-6, the CDR3 gives the full variable domain: SAVISQKPSRDICQRGTSLTIQCQVDSQVTMMFWYRQQPGQSLTLIATANQGSEATYESGFVIDKFPISRPNLTFSTLTVSNMSPEDSSIYLCSVTDSGTSGANVLTFGAGSRLTVL.

This clonotype was counted many times. This chain uses TRBV3-1 with TRBJ1-6, with D maybe TRBD1 (5 bases). Germline-derived CDR1 and CDR2 are LGHDT and YNNKEL (reference sequence). The CDR3 consists of 15 residues. V lost 2 bases and J lost 8, with 13 bases in between. CDR3 residues: CASSQSSGTYSPLHF. In nucleotides, the CDR3 is TGTGCCAGCAGCCAATCGTCAGGGACGTATTCACCCCTCCACTTT.

This clonotype was found many times. J is TRBJ2-1 and V is TRBV12-3 or TRBV12-4, with TRBD2 matching over 9 bases. The trim removed 3 bases at V and 7 bases at J, leaving 7 bases unmatched. The CDR3 is made up of 15 amino acids. The CDR3 DNA reads as TGTGCCAGCAGTTTCCCGGCGGGAGGGCCTAATGAGCAGTTCTTC. Its translation is CASSFPAGGPNEQFF.

At least ten counts were recorded for this clonotype. The rearrangement joins TRBV7-8 to TRBJ2-2; 7 nucleotides match TRBD1. Losses at the gene ends were 3 bases for V and 6 bases for J; bases not matched to a gene: 4. CDR3 length equals 14 residues. Germline V CDR1 and CDR2: SGHVS, FQNEAQ. This CDR3 is CASSLTGLPGELFF. CDR3 nucleotides: TGTGCCAGCAGCTTGACAGGGTTGCCCGGGGAGCTGTTTTTT.

This clonotype came up many times. The CDR3 sequence: CASSVNGGATNEKLFF. The DNA of the CDR3 is TGTGCCAGCAGTGTGAACGGAGGGGCAACTAATGAAAAACTGTTTTTT. The chain links TRBV2 to TRBJ1-4; weak D call: TRBD1 (5 bases). CDR3 length: 16 amino acids. The germline CDR1 and CDR2 sequences are SNHLY and FYNNEI. The V end was cut by 4 bases, the J end by 0 bases, with 12 bases between.

About this clonotype itself: This may arise from a read error, as a much more abundant clone is one base away. This chain uses TRBV24-1 with TRBJ1-5, with D uncertain. This CDR3 comprises 14 residues. From germline, CDR1 is KGHDR and CDR2 SFDVKD. Trimming removed 5 bases from V and 9 bases from J, with 16 bases in between. CDR3 coding DNA: TGTGCCACCAGTGGTCCATTAGTCGCAGGGCCCCAGCATTTT. Translated: CATSGPLVAGPQHF.

The chain joins TRBV5-1 to TRBJ2-7; 10 bases map to TRBD1. With V trimmed by 4 bases and J by 1 base, 8 bases remained unmatched. This CDR3 comprises 16 residues. The germline V gene has CDR1 SGHRS and CDR2 YFSETQ. CDR3 amino acids: CASSPKAGQGSYEQYF. The CDR3 nucleotides are TGCGCCAGCAGCCCAAAAGCGGGACAGGGGTCCTACGAGCAGTACTTC. The full variable domain, completed using reference TRBV5-1 and TRBJ2-7, is KAGVTQTPRYLIKTRGQQVTLSCSPISGHRSVSWYQQTPGQGLQFLFEYFSETQRNKGNFPGRFSGRQFSNSRSEMNVSTLELGDSALYLCASSPKAGQGSYEQYFGPGTRLTVT.

In this sample, this clonotype turned up many times. The V gene is TRBV20-1, the J gene TRBJ2-3; tentative D call: TRBD2 (6 bases). V was clipped by 4 bases and J by 2 bases, with 22 bases between them. Germline-derived CDR1 and CDR2 are DFQATT and SNEGSKA (reference sequence). The CDR3 is 17 residues long. The DNA for the CDR3 is TGCAGTGCTACCCTGAACCCCGGGACTCGCGACACAGATACGCAGTATTTT. This gives the protein CSATLNPGTRDTDTQYF.

This clonotype appeared many times. This chain links TRBV10-3 with TRBJ2-1, with TRBD2 identical over 16 bases. Germline CDR1 and CDR2: ENHRY and SYGVKD. CDR3 length equals 17 residues. V was pared by 2 bases and J by 8 bases, with 6 bases of the junction left unmatched. This chain's CDR3 is CAISERGTSGGADEQFF. CDR3 nucleotides: TGTGCCATCAGTGAGCGCGGGACTAGCGGGGGGGCCGATGAGCAGTTCTTC.

There are many counts of this clonotype. This chain uses TRBV10-3 with TRBJ1-6, with a tentative D call TRBD1 (5 bases). The germline V gene encodes CDR1 ENHRY and CDR2 SYGVKD. V lost 3 bases to trimming and J lost 7 bases, with 10 bases between them. This CDR3 region has 14 residues. CDR3 residues: CAISDRGANSPLHF. CDR3 DNA: TGTGCCATCAGTGATCGGGGCGCAAATTCACCCCTCCACTTT.

J is TRBJ1-1 and V is TRBV3-1; 8 bases align to TRBD1. The CDR3 sequence is 13 residues long. The germline V gene has CDR1 LGHDT and CDR2 YNNKEL (reference sequence). V lost 11 bases and J lost 0; bases outside the gene matches: 5. CDR3 sequence: CAGSRGLNTEAFF. DNA of the CDR3: TGTGCCGGATCCAGGGGGCTGAACACTGAAGCTTTCTTT.

At least ten counts were recorded for this clonotype. The chain uses TRBV19 and TRBJ2-3; TRBD2 agrees at 10 bases. Germline CDR1 and CDR2: LNHDA and SQIVND (reference sequence). V lost 6 bases, J lost 6 bases, and 9 bases stayed unmatched. This CDR3 has 15 residues. This CDR3 is CASSSKRGGVDTQYF. In DNA form, the CDR3 reads TGTGCCAGTAGCTCAAAGCGGGGGGGCGTGGATACGCAGTATTTT.

This clonotype was recorded at least ten times. The rearrangement links TRBV11-3 to TRBJ2-1; 12 nucleotides align to TRBD1. The V gene's germline CDR1 is SGHNT and CDR2 YENEEA. CDR3 size: 15 residues. Trimming cost V 3 bases and J 8 bases; bases outside gene matches: 5. The DNA of the CDR3 is TGTGCCAGCAGCTTCAGGGGGGACAGGGGGCATGAGCAGTTCTTC. It translates to CASSFRGDRGHEQFF.

The rearrangement uses TRBV19 and TRBJ1-1; the D is unclear. V lost 6 bases and J 1 base, leaving 9 bases between the germline ends. Germline-derived CDR1 and CDR2 are LNHDA and SQIVND (reference sequence). This CDR3 has 13 residues. CDR3 DNA: TGTGCCAGTAGAAGAAGCCGGAACACTGAAGCTTTCTTT. Translated, it gives CASRRSRNTEAFF.

This clonotype showed up many times. The chain recombines TRBV9 with TRBJ2-5; D is uncertain. Germline lookup yields CDR1 SGDLS and CDR2 YYNGEE. The CDR3 spans 14 residues. V shed 2 bases and J shed 2 bases, with 10 bases lying between them. The CDR3 sequence is CASSVSSTQETQYF. The DNA of the CDR3 is TGTGCCAGCAGCGTGAGCTCCACACAAGAGACCCAGTACTTC.

This clonotype was seen a few times. The J gene is TRBJ1-5, the V gene TRBV5-6; D unresolved. The V end was cut by 3 bases, the J end by 4 bases, with 17 bases between. Germline V gene lookup returns CDR1 SGHDT and CDR2 YYEEEE. The CDR3 is made up of 16 amino acids. The CDR3 sequence is CASSSSSRGLNQPQHF. CDR3 DNA sequence: TGTGCCAGCAGCTCCTCCTCACGGGGTCTGAATCAGCCCCAGCATTTT.

There are many counts of this clonotype. This rearrangement joins TRBV6-1 to TRBJ2-5; TRBD2 matches 7 bases. V trimming: 0 bases; J trimming: 5 bases; junction bases outside the gene matches: 9. This CDR3 region has 16 residues. Looked up from germline, CDR1 is MNHNS and CDR2 is SASEGT. The CDR3 loop is CASSEAASGGRETQYF. The CDR3 DNA sequence: TGTGCCAGCAGTGAAGCGGCTAGCGGTGGGAGGGAGACCCAGTACTTC.

This clonotype was observed at least ten times. The chain has TRBV2 and TRBJ2-1, with 10 bases lining up with TRBD1. This CDR3 comprises 13 residues. Trimming at V came to 6 bases and at J to 16 bases, leaving 12 bases not matched to a gene. Germline V lookup: CDR1 SNHLY, CDR2 FYNNEI. Here the CDR3 reads CASSENWTGGPFF. DNA for the CDR3: TGTGCCAGCAGCGAAAACTGGACAGGGGGGCCATTCTTC.

This clonotype has at least ten counts. V is TRBV28 and J is TRBJ2-3; D is ambiguous. CDR1 is MDHEN, CDR2 SYDVKM, per germline. The CDR3 extends over 12 amino acids. Trimming cost V 3 bases and J 5 bases, with 6 bases left between them. This chain's CDR3 is CASSLWGDTQYF. The DNA of the CDR3 is TGTGCCAGCAGTTTGTGGGGAGATACGCAGTATTTT.

This clonotype was detected many times. The chain links TRBV13 to TRBJ1-2; the match to TRBD1 covers 9 bases. Germline V CDR1 and CDR2: PRHDT, FYEKMQ (reference sequence). This CDR3 has 14 amino acids. V lost 4 bases and J lost 7; bases outside the gene matches: 7. CDR3 sequence: CASSSRGTGLGYTF. In DNA form, the CDR3 reads TGTGCCAGCAGCTCCCGAGGGACAGGGCTTGGCTACACCTTC.

This clonotype appeared many times. This chain joins TRBV4-1 and TRBJ2-3; D gene ambiguous. The V gene's germline CDR1 is MGHRA and CDR2 YSYEKL. The V end was cut by 0 bases, the J end by 5 bases, with 9 bases between. This CDR3 is built from 14 residues. CDR3: CASSQETGRDTQYF. CDR3 nucleotides: TGCGCCAGCAGCCAAGAAACTGGTAGAGATACGCAGTATTTT.